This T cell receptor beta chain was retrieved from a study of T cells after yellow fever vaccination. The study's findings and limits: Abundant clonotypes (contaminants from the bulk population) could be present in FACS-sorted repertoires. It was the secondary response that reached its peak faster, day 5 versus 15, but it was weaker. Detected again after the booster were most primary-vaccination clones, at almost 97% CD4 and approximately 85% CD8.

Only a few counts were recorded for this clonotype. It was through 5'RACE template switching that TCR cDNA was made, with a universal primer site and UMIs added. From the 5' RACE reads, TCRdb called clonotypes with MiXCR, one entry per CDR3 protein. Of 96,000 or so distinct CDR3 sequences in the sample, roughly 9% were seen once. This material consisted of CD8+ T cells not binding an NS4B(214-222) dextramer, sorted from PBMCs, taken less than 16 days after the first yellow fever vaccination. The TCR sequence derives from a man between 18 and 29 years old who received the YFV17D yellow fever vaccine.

CDR3 coding DNA: TGTGCCAGCAGGGATACCGGGACAGGGTACAATGAGCAGTTCTTC. It is translated as CASRDTGTGYNEQFF. V is TRBV4-2 and J is TRBJ2-1; TRBD1 matches 9 bases. Per the germline V gene, CDR1 is LGHNA and CDR2 is YNFKEQ. The trim removed 6 bases at V and 4 bases at J, leaving 7 bases unmatched. The CDR3 extends over 15 amino acids.